The 27 T cell receptor beta chains below all came from one sample that was sequenced in a study of CD8 T cells in Susac syndrome. Random hexamers served to reverse transcribe roughly 0.5 to 1 ug RNA. One entry per CDR3 protein results from TCRdb running MiXCR on the immunoSEQ multiplex PCR reads. Of 150,000 to 200,000 distinct CDR3 sequences listed, 85% to 95% are singletons. The sequenced sample consisted of CD4+ T cells from PBMCs. These receptors came from a human donor in good health.

This clonotype was counted once. This sequence joins TRBV4-1 and TRBJ1-5; D uncertain. The length of the CDR3 is 17 residues. Trimming cost V 0 bases and J 4 bases, with 16 bases left between them. The germline gives CDR1 MGHRA, CDR2 YSYEKL. The CDR3: CASSQEVSEGGNQPQHF. The CDR3 DNA reads TGCGCCAGCAGCCAAGAGGTATCTGAGGGCGGTAATCAGCCCCAGCATTTT.

The chain recombines TRBV18 with TRBJ2-5, with D tentatively TRBD2 (6 bases). Germline-derived CDR1 and CDR2 are KGHSH and LQKENI. The CDR3 has 13 residues. Trimming shortened V by 4 bases and J by 2 bases, and 8 bases separated the two germline ends. Here the CDR3 reads CASSRDLQETQYF. The DNA for the CDR3 is TGTGCCAGCTCACGGGACTTGCAAGAGACCCAGTACTTC.

This CDR3 is CASSVARDRAFHEQYF. The DNA for the CDR3 is TGTGCCAGCAGCGTAGCCCGGGACAGGGCTTTCCACGAGCAGTACTTC. The chain links TRBV9 to TRBJ2-7; 9 bases fit TRBD1. The CDR3 sequence is 16 residues long. CDR1 and CDR2 (germline): SGDLS, YYNGEE. V lost 0 bases to trimming and J lost 5 bases; unmatched junction nucleotides: 9. Looking up the rest from reference TRBV9 and TRBJ2-7 gives the full variable domain: DSGVTQTPKHLITATGQRVTLRCSPRSGDLSVYWYQQSLDQGLQFLIQYYNGEERAKGNILERFSAQQFPDLHSELNLSSLELGDSALYFCASSVARDRAFHEQYFGPGTRLTVT.

The rearrangement uses TRBV15 and TRBJ2-1; possibly TRBD1 for D (6 bases). Germline V lookup: CDR1 LNHNV, CDR2 YYDKDF (reference sequence). CDR3 size: 17 residues. V was cut by 3 bases and J by 6 bases, with 21 bases left in between. In DNA, the CDR3 is TGTGCCACCAGCAGGACTGCAGGGGCTCAGGGGATCAATGAGCAGTTCTTC. Amino acids: CATSRTAGAQGINEQFF.

This chain links TRBV24-1 with TRBJ2-3; D gene uncertain. Germline loops: CDR1 KGHDR, CDR2 SFDVKD. This CDR3 contains 13 residues. V was pared by 0 bases and J by 5 bases, with 5 bases between. The CDR3 here is CATSDLRVDTQYF. CDR3 bases: TGTGCCACCAGTGATTTGCGGGTAGATACGCAGTATTTT.

The chain is built from TRBV2 and TRBJ1-1, with D tentatively TRBD1 (6 bases). Germline CDR1 SNHLY, CDR2 FYNNEI. CDR3 length equals 14 residues. Trimming removed 7 bases at V and 3 bases at J, with 15 bases between. The CDR3 spells CASNLQGGDTEAFF. The CDR3 nucleotides are TGTGCCAGCAACTTACAGGGCGGGGACACTGAAGCTTTCTTT.

This chain connects TRBV2 to TRBJ1-5, with 10 nucleotides matching TRBD1. The ends lost 5 bases at V and 3 bases at J; junction bases unmatched: 4. The CDR3 has 15 amino acids. Looked up from germline, CDR1 is SNHLY and CDR2 is FYNNEI. CDR3 protein: CASSFDRGHNQPQHF. In DNA form, the CDR3 reads TGTGCCAGCAGTTTTGACAGGGGGCACAATCAGCCCCAGCATTTT.

V and J are TRBV15 and TRBJ2-1, with TRBD2 identical over 11 bases. This CDR3 is 15 amino acids long. Germline V gene data show CDR1 as LNHNV and CDR2 as YYDKDF (reference sequence). Trimming at V came to 7 bases and at J to 8 bases, leaving 10 bases not matched to a gene. DNA for the CDR3: TGTGCCACCACGAAGGGGGCTAGCGGGGGGCATGAGCAGTTCTTC. Its protein is CATTKGASGGHEQFF.

The CDR3 region is CASSPLRGQGAYEQYF. CDR3 sequence (DNA): TGTGCCAGCAGTCCCCTCCGAGGACAGGGGGCCTACGAGCAGTACTTC. V gene TRBV2 combines with J gene TRBJ2-7; TRBD1 agrees at 10 bases. The V segment lost 5 bases and the J segment 2 bases; nucleotides outside the gene matches: 9. The CDR3 extends over 16 amino acids. Germline CDR1 and CDR2: SNHLY and FYNNEI.

The chain uses TRBV20-1 and TRBJ1-6, with no clear D. This CDR3 spans 12 amino acids. Trimming removed 6 bases from V and 6 bases from J, with 9 bases in between. The germline V gene encodes CDR1 DFQATT and CDR2 SNEGSKA (reference sequence). The DNA for the CDR3 is TGCAGTGCAACGAACCGTAATTCACCCCTCCACTTT. This encodes CSATNRNSPLHF.

The chain links TRBV6-5 to TRBJ1-6, with 9 bases identical to TRBD1. The V segment lost 0 bases and the J segment 10 bases; nucleotides outside the gene matches: 7. The CDR3 runs to 16 residues. CDR1 is MNHEY, CDR2 SVGAGI, per germline. CDR3 sequence reads: CASSYSVTGGGSPLHF. The CDR3 bases are TGTGCCAGCAGTTACTCGGTGACAGGGGGAGGGTCACCCCTCCACTTT.

This rearrangement joins TRBV5-6 to TRBJ2-5; perhaps TRBD2 as D (5 bases). The germline CDR1 and CDR2 sequences are SGHDT and YYEEEE. The V gene lost 2 bases and the J gene lost 2 bases, with 10 bases spanning the gap. The CDR3 is 14 amino acids. In nucleotides, the CDR3 is TGTGCCAGCAGCTTCGGCGGCGGGCAAGAGACCCAGTACTTC. Amino acids: CASSFGGGQETQYF.

In this sample, this clonotype turned up once. This sequence joins TRBV18 and TRBJ2-3, with 7 bases aligning to TRBD1. The germline CDR1 and CDR2 sequences are KGHSH and LQKENI. The J segment lost 2 bases and the V segment lost 2 bases, leaving 1 base of the junction unmatched. There are 14 residues in the CDR3. The CDR3 spells CASSPGQATDTQYF. DNA for the CDR3: TGTGCCAGCTCACCAGGACAGGCCACAGATACGCAGTATTTT.

The chain carries TRBV20-1 and TRBJ1-2; a weak D match, TRBD1 (6 bases). This CDR3 has 11 amino acids. Germline V lookup: CDR1 DFQATT, CDR2 SNEGSKA (reference sequence). Trimming took off 4 bases at V and 6 bases at J, with 9 bases between the two ends. The CDR3 is CSATYRDGYTF. In DNA form, the CDR3 reads TGCAGTGCTACGTACAGGGATGGCTACACCTTC.

This chain connects TRBV6-1 to TRBJ2-7; D is possibly TRBD1 (6 bases). Germline CDR1 is MNHNS and CDR2 is SASEGT. The length of the CDR3 is 15 residues. Trimming shortened V by 6 bases and J by 0 bases, and 15 bases separated the two germline ends. For the CDR3, the DNA is TGTGCCAGCAGCTATGAACAGGGACCCTCCTACGAGCAGTACTTC. It yields the protein CASSYEQGPSYEQYF.

J is TRBJ1-2 and V is TRBV12-3 or TRBV12-4; 7 bases agree with TRBD1. Losses at the gene ends were 6 bases for V and 3 bases for J; bases not matched to a gene: 7. The CDR3 consists of 14 residues. CDR3 amino acids: CASSITGADYGYTF. The CDR3 nucleotides read TGTGCCAGCAGCATAACAGGGGCCGACTATGGCTACACCTTC.

This chain joins TRBV19 and TRBJ1-5, with unresolved D. CDR1 and CDR2 (germline): LNHDA, SQIVND (reference sequence). The CDR3 is 15 amino acids. Trimming stripped 7 bases from V and 2 bases from J, with 15 bases between. CDR3 amino acids: CASNTRTTGNQPQHF. The CDR3 DNA sequence: TGTGCCAGTAACACTCGAACGACGGGCAATCAGCCCCAGCATTTT.

The table lists this clonotype with a count of one. The chain employs TRBV2 and TRBJ1-1, with no clear D. V lost 8 bases to trimming and J lost 0 bases, with 13 bases between them. The CDR3 consists of 14 residues. From germline, CDR1 is SNHLY and CDR2 FYNNEI. The CDR3 region is CASAGPAMNTEAFF. In DNA form, the CDR3 reads TGTGCCAGCGCGGGCCCTGCCATGAACACTGAAGCTTTCTTT.

This chain uses TRBV20-1 with TRBJ2-2; 8 bases align to TRBD1. V dropped 3 bases and J dropped 6; count of bases not matched to a gene: 0. Germline assignment: CDR1 DFQATT and CDR2 SNEGSKA (reference sequence). The CDR3 has 12 residues. DNA of the CDR3: TGCAGTGCTAGGGGACAGGCCGGGGAGCTGTTTTTT. Residues: CSARGQAGELFF.

The chain uses TRBV20-1 and TRBJ2-3, with a possible D match to TRBD1 (5 bases). Trimming cost V 1 base and J 3 bases, with 11 bases left between them. The CDR3 covers 14 residues. Germline assignment: CDR1 DFQATT and CDR2 SNEGSKA (reference sequence). CDR3 bases: TGCAGTGCTAGAGTAGACAGTGGTACAGATACGCAGTATTTT. Residues: CSARVDSGTDTQYF.

This rearrangement joins TRBV2 to TRBJ1-1, with D perhaps matching TRBD1 (5 bases). This CDR3 comprises 14 residues. V was cut by 6 bases and J by 1 base, with 12 bases left in between. Per germline, CDR1 SNHLY and CDR2 FYNNEI. The CDR3: CASSKITGNTEAFF. CDR3 coding DNA: TGTGCCAGCAGCAAAATCACAGGGAACACTGAAGCTTTCTTT. Together with reference TRBV2 and TRBJ1-1, the CDR3 gives the full variable domain: EPEVTQTPSHQVTQMGQEVILRCVPISNHLYFYWYRQILGQKVEFLVSFYNNEISEKSEIFDDQFSVERPDGSNFTLKIRSTKLEDSAMYFCASSKITGNTEAFFGQGTRLTVV.

V gene TRBV2 combines with J gene TRBJ1-1, with D unclear. The CDR3 consists of 13 residues. V shed 7 bases and J shed 4 bases, with 13 bases lying between them. Germline V gene sequence: CDR1 SNHLY, CDR2 FYNNEI. The CDR3 DNA follows: TGTGCCAGCACCTATTATAAGCTCACTGAAGCTTTCTTT. As protein: CASTYYKLTEAFF.

This clonotype was seen only once. The chain has TRBV29-1 and TRBJ2-6, with D hard to call. The CDR3 extends over 14 amino acids. Germline CDR1 reads SQVTM; CDR2 reads ANQGSEA. Trimming removed 2 bases from V and 0 bases from J, with 5 bases in between. CDR3 nucleotides: TGCAGCGTTGAACCGAGCTCTGGGGCCAACGTCCTGACTTTC. Translating it yields CSVEPSSGANVLTF.

J is TRBJ2-3 and V is TRBV20-1; unclear D gene. The CDR3 is 14 residues long. Between the trimmed V and J ends, which lost 5 bases and 4 bases, there was a span of 16 bases. CDR1 and CDR2 (germline): DFQATT, SNEGSKA (reference sequence). CDR3 sequence reads: CSAQDPDRSDTQYF. CDR3 bases: TGCAGTGCTCAAGACCCTGACCGATCAGATACGCAGTATTTT.

The chain couples TRBV20-1 to TRBJ2-1, with 10 bases fitting TRBD2. J was trimmed by 0 bases and V by 5 bases; bases with no gene match: 10. The CDR3 sequence is 17 residues long. Per the germline V gene, CDR1 is DFQATT and CDR2 is SNEGSKA (reference sequence). The CDR3 coding sequence is TGCAGTGCTTGGGATAGCGGGGGGTCTTTCTCCTACAATGAGCAGTTCTTC. As protein: CSAWDSGGSFSYNEQFF.

The V and J genes are TRBV6-5 and TRBJ1-1; D may be TRBD1 (6 bases). The CDR3 length is 13 residues. From germline, CDR1 is MNHEY and CDR2 SVGAGI. Deletions cut 6 bases from V and 11 bases from J, with 19 bases between. The CDR3 DNA reads as TGTGCCAGCAGCCTTAACAGGGAAGGATCTGCTTTCTTT. Protein sequence: CASSLNREGSAFF.

The V and J genes are TRBV20-1 and TRBJ2-3; no clear D gene. The V end was cut by 6 bases, the J end by 0 bases, with 22 bases between. The CDR3 contains 17 residues. Looked up from germline, CDR1 is DFQATT and CDR2 is SNEGSKA (reference sequence). The DNA of the CDR3 is TGCAGTGCCCAAATAATTGGCCGGACGCGTAGCACAGATACGCAGTATTTT. Translated, it gives CSAQIIGRTRSTDTQYF.